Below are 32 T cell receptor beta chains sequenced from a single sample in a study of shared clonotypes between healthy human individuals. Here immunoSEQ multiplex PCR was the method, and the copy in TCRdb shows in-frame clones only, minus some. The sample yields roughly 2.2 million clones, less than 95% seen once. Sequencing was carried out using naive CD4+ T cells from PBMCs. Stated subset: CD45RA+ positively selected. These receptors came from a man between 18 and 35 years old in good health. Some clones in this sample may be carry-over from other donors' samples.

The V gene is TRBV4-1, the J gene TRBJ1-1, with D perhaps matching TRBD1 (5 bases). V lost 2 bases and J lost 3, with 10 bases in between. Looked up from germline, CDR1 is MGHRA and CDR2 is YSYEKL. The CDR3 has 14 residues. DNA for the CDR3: TGCGCCAGCAGCCAACAGGGTCTTGACACTGAAGCTTTCTTT. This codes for CASSQQGLDTEAFF.

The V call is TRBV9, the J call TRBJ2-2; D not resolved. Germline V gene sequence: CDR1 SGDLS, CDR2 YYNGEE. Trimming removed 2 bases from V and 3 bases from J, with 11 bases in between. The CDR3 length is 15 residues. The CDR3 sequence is CASSVTSEYTGELFF. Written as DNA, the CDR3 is TGTGCCAGCAGCGTTACCAGCGAGTACACCGGGGAGCTGTTTTTT.

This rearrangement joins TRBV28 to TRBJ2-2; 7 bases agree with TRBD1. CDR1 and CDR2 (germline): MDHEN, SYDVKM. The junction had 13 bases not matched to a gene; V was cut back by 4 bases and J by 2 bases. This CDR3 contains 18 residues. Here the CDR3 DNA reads TGTGCCAGCAGTTGGGGGCCGGGACAGCCACCCAACACCGGGGAGCTGTTTTTT. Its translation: CASSWGPGQPPNTGELFF.

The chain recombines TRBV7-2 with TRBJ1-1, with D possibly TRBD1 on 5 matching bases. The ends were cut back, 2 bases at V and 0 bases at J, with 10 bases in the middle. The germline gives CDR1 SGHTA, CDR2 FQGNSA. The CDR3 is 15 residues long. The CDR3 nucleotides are TGTGCCAGCAGCTTAAGCGTGGGGGTGAACACTGAAGCTTTCTTT. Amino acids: CASSLSVGVNTEAFF.

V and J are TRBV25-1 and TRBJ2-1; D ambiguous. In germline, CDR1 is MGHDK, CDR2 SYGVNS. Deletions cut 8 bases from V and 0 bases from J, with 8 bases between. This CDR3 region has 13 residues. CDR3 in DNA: TGTGCCAGCCACCAGAGCTCCTACAATGAGCAGTTCTTC. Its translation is CASHQSSYNEQFF. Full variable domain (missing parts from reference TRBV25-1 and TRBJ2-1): EADIYQTPRYLVIGTGKKITLECSQTMGHDKMYWYQQDPGMELHLIHYSYGVNSTEKGDLSSESTVSRIRTEHFPLTLESARPSHTSQYLCASHQSSYNEQFFGPGTRLTVL.

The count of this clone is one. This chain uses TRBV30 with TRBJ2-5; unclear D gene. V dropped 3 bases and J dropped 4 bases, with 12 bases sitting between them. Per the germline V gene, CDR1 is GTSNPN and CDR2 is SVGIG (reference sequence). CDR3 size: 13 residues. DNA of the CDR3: TGTGCCTGGAGCGCCAATCCCGGAGAGACCCAGTACTTC. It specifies CAWSANPGETQYF.

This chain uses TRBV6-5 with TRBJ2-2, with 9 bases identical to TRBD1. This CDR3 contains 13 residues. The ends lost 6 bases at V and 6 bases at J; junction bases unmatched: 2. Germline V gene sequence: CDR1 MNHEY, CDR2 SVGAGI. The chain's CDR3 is CASRGQGPGELFF. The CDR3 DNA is TGTGCCAGCAGGGGACAGGGTCCCGGGGAGCTGTTTTTT.

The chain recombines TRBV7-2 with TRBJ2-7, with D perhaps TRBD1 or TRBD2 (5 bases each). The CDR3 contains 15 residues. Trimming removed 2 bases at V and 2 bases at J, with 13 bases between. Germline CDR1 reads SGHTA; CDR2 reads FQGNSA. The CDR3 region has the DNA TGTGCCAGCAGCTTATATGGGGGACCTACCTACGAGCAGTACTTC. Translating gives CASSLYGGPTYEQYF.

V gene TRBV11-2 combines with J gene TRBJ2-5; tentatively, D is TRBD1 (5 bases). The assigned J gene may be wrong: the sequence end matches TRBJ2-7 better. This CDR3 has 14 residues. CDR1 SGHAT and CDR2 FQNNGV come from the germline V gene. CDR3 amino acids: CASSRIRTSYEQYF. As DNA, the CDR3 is TGTGCCAGCAGCCGGATTAGGACAAGCTACGAGCAGTACTTC.

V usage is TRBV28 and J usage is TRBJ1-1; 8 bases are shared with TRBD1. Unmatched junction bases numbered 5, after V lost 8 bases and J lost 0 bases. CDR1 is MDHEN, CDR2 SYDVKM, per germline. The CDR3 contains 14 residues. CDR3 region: CASETGAMNTEAFF. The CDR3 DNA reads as TGTGCCAGCGAGACAGGGGCCATGAACACTGAAGCTTTCTTT.

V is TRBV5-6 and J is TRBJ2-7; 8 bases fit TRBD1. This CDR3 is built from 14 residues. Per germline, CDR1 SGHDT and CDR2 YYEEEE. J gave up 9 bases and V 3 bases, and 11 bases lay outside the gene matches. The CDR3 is CASSSTRQGSGQYF. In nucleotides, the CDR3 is TGTGCCAGCAGCTCCACTCGACAGGGGAGTGGGCAGTACTTC.

CDR3 nucleotide sequence: TGTGCTAGTGGGCCCGGGACAGGGTATTCCGAGCAGTACTTC. It is translated as CASGPGTGYSEQYF. V gene TRBV12-5 combines with J gene TRBJ2-7; TRBD1 matches 9 bases. Germline V CDR1 and CDR2: LGHNT, FRNRAP. With V trimmed by 6 bases and J by 6 bases, 9 bases remained unmatched. The CDR3 totals 14 residues.

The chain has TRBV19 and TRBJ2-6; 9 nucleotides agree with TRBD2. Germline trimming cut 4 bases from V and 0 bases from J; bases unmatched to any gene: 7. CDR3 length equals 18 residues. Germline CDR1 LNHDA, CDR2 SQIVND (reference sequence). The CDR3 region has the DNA TGTGCCAGTAGTAGTTTTAGCGGGAGTCGCTCTGGGGCCAACGTCCTGACTTTC. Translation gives CASSSFSGSRSGANVLTF.

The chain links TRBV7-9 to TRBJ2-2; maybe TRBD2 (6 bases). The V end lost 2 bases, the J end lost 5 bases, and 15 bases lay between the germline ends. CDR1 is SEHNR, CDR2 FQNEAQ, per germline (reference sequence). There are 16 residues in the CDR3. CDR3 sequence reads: CASSLYRLGRTGELFF. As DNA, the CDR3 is TGTGCCAGCAGCTTATACCGACTAGGACGGACCGGGGAGCTGTTTTTT.

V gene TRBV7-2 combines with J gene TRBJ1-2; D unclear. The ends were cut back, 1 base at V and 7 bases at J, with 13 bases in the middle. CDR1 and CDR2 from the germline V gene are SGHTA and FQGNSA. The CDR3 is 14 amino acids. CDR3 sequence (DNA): TGTGCCAGCAGCTTAGTGAGGCAAACGGGTGGCTACACCTTC. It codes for CASSLVRQTGGYTF.

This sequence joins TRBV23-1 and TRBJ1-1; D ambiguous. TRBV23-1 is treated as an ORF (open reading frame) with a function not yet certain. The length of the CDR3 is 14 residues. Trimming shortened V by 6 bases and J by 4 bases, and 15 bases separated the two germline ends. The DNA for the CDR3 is TGCGCCAGCAGCGGGCAGGAGGGCGGCACTGAAGCTTTCTTT. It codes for CASSGQEGGTEAFF.

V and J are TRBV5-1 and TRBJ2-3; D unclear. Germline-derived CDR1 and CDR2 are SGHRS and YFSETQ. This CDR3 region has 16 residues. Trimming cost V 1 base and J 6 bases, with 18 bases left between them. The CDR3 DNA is TGCGCCAGCAGCTTGTTTTTGGGTGGAGATGGGGATACGCAGTATTTT. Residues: CASSLFLGGDGDTQYF.

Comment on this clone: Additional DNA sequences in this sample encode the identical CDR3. This CDR3 is CASSLQGGSTEAFF. The CDR3 bases are TGTGCCAGCTCACTACAGGGGGGGAGCACTGAAGCTTTCTTT. The rearrangement links TRBV18 to TRBJ1-1, with 8 positions matching TRBD1. From germline, CDR1 is KGHSH and CDR2 LQKENI. The CDR3 has 14 amino acids. V lost 4 bases, J lost 4 bases, and 5 bases stayed unmatched.

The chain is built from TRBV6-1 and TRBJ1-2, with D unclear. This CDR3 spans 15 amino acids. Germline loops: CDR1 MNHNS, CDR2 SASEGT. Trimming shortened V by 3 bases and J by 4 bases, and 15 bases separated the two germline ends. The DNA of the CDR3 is TGTGCCAGCAGTGATGAAGCATTGGGGAGCTATGGCTACACCTTC. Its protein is CASSDEALGSYGYTF.

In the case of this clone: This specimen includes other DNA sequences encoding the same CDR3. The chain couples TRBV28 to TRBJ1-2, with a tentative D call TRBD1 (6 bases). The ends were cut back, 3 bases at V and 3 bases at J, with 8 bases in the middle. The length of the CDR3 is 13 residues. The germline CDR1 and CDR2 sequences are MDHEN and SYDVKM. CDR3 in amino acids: CASSFNRDYGYTF. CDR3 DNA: TGTGCCAGCAGTTTCAACAGGGACTATGGCTACACCTTC.

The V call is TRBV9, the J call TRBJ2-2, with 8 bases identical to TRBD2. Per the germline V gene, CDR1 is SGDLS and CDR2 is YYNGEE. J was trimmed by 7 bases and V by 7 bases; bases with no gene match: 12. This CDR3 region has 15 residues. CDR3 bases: TGTGCCAGCGGCTACAGCGGGAGCATGGACGGGGAGCTGTTTTTT. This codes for CASGYSGSMDGELFF.

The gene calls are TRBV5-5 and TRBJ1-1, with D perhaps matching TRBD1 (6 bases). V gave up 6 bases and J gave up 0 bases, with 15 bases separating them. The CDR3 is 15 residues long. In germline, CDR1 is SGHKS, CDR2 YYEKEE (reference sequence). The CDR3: CASTHPGTMNTEAFF. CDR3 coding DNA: TGTGCCAGCACCCACCCGGGGACAATGAACACTGAAGCTTTCTTT.

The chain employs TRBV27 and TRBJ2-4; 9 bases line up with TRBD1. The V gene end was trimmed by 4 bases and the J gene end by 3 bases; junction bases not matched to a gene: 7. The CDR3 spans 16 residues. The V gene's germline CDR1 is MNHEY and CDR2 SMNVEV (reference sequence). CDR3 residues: CASSSYRDRDKNIQYF. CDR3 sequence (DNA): TGTGCCAGCAGTTCGTACCGGGACAGGGACAAAAACATTCAGTACTTC.

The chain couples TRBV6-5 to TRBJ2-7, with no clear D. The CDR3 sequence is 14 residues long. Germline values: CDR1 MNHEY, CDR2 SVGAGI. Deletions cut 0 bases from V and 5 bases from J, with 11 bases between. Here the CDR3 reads CASSYSWGPHEQYF. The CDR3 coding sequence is TGTGCCAGCAGTTACTCTTGGGGTCCCCACGAGCAGTACTTC.

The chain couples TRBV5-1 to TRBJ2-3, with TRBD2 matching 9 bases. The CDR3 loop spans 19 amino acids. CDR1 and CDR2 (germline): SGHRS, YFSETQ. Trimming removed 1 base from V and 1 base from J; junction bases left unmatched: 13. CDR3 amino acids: CASSLWVSAGGIGTDTQYF. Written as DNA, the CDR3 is TGCGCCAGCAGCTTGTGGGTTTCCGCGGGAGGGATAGGCACAGATACGCAGTATTTT.

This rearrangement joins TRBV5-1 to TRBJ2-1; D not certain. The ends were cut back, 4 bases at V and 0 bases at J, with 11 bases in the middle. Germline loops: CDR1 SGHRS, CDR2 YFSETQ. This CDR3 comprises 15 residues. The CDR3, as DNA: TGCGCCAGCAGCCAAACGCTGAGCTCCTACAATGAGCAGTTCTTC. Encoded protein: CASSQTLSSYNEQFF.

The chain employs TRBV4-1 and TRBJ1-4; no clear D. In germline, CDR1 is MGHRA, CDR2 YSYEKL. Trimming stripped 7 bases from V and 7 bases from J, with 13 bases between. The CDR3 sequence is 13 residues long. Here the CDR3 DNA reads TGCGCCAGCAAAGATAGCCCCAGTGAAAAACTGTTTTTT. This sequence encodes CASKDSPSEKLFF.

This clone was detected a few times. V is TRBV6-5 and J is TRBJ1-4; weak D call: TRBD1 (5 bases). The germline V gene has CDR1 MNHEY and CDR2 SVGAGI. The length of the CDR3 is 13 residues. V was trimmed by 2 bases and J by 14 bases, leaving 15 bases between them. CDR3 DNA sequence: TGTGCCAGCAGTTACGCCCACGGGGGGTTGCTGTTTTTT. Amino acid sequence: CASSYAHGGLLFF.

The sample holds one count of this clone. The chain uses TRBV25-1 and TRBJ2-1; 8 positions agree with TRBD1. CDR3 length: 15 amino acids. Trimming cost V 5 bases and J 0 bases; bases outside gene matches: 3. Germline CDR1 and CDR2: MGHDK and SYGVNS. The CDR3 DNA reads TGTGCCAGCAGTATAACAGGGGGCTCCTACAATGAGCAGTTCTTC. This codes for CASSITGGSYNEQFF.

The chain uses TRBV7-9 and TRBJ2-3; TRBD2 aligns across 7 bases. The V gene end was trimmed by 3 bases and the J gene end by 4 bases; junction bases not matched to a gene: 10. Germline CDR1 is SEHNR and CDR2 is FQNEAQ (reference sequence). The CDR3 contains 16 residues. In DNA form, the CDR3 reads TGTGCCAGCAGCTTCGGGGGAGGGATGAGGGCAGATACGCAGTATTTT. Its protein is CASSFGGGMRADTQYF.

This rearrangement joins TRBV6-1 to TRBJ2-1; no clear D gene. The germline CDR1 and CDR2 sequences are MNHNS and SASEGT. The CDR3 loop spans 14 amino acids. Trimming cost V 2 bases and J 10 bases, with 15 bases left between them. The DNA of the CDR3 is TGTGCCAGCAGTGAAAGGCCCTTCAACAGCGAGCAGTTCTTC. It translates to CASSERPFNSEQFF.

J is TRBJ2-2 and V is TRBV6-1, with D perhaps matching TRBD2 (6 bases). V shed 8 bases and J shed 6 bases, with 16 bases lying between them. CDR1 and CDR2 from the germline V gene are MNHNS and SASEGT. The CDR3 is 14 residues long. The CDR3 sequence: CASFRRSGAGELFF. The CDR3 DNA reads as TGTGCCAGCTTTCGCCGGTCGGGAGCCGGGGAGCTGTTTTTT.